This T cell receptor (beta chain) emerged from a study of blood T cell repertoires in COVID-19. Study-wide context: COVID-19 samples, acute and convalescent, were from the United States, Italy and Spain. T cells, B-cell-depleted T cells, or PBMCs supplied cDNA or gDNA.

The germline gives CDR1 SGHTA, CDR2 FQGNSA. This CDR3 region has 16 residues. V dropped 8 bases and J dropped 4 bases, with 23 bases sitting between them. Source study methods: Using reference gene primer amplification, nucleated cell counts were estimated. Profiled with immunoSEQ multiplex PCR; TCRdb holds only in-frame clones, not every one. V, J and clone size derive from that table, while D and trimming were established from the DNA sequence. The data contain about 230,000 clones, 81% of them seen just once; the ten biggest clones take up about 8%. The sequence was collected from a woman aged 80 or over with acute or convalescent COVID-19. The chain employs TRBV7-2 and TRBJ1-1; D gene unclear. Sequenced material: peripheral blood. The DNA for the CDR3 is TGTGCCAGCTCAAACTTCGGAGGAGGGATTGGCACTGAAGCTTTCTTT. Translation gives CASSNFGGGIGTEAFF. Drawing the rest from reference TRBV7-2 and TRBJ1-1, the complete variable domain is GAGVSQSPSNKVTEKGKDVELRCDPISGHTALYWYRQSLGQGLEFLIYFQGNSAPDKSGLPSDRFSAERTGGSVSTLTIQRTQQEDSAVYLCASSNFGGGIGTEAFFGQGTRLTVV.